This is a list of T cell receptor beta chains from one sample in a study of cytomegalovirus exposure and HLA in healthy donors. Only in-frame clones appear in the TCRdb table, and some are missing; sequencing was by immunoSEQ multiplex PCR. The sample carries 100,000 to 150,000 clones, 83% recorded once. The material sequenced was PBMCs. The receptors were gathered from a girl aged 2-10 years in good health and CMV-seronegative. Both conserved end residues are part of each CDR3. Fields, in order: J gene, clone size, V gene, D gene, CDR3 DNA, CDR3 protein. D genes are given only for firm matches. The size entry is marked missing in some rows and otherwise reads once, few, many or a size class.

J gene: TRBJ2-5
clone size: .
V gene: TRBV5-8
D gene: TRBD1
CDR3 DNA: TGTGCCAGCAGCAACAGGGACAGTCAAGAGACCCAGTACTTC
CDR3 protein: CASSNRDSQETQYF

J gene: TRBJ2-5
clone size: .
V gene: TRBV27
D gene: .
CDR3 DNA: TGTGCCAGCAGTTTATCGGGCACTCTGGAGACCCAGTACTTC
CDR3 protein: CASSLSGTLETQYF

J gene: TRBJ2-7
clone size: .
V gene: TRBV5-4
D gene: TRBD1
CDR3 DNA: TGTGCCAGCAGCCCCGGGCGGACAGGGGGATCGTACGAGCAGTACTTC
CDR3 protein: CASSPGRTGGSYEQYF

J gene: TRBJ1-2
clone size: .
V gene: TRBV15
D gene: .
CDR3 DNA: TGTGCCACCAGCAGAGATATAAGCTCGAACTATGGCTACACCTTC
CDR3 protein: CATSRDISSNYGYTF

J gene: TRBJ2-5
clone size: .
V gene: TRBV5-6
D gene: TRBD2
CDR3 DNA: TGTGCCAGCAGACGGTGGGGGGGAGAGACCCAGTACTTC
CDR3 protein: CASRRWGGETQYF

J gene: TRBJ1-2
clone size: few
V gene: TRBV6-4
D gene: .
CDR3 DNA: TGTGCCAGCAGTGACTCGAGGGATGCTAACTATGGCTACACCTTC
CDR3 protein: CASSDSRDANYGYTF

J gene: TRBJ1-4
clone size: once
V gene: TRBV6-6
D gene: TRBD1
CDR3 DNA: TGTGCCAGCAGTTACACAGGGGGCCAGTGGGATGAAAAACTGTTTTTT
CDR3 protein: CASSYTGGQWDEKLFF

J gene: TRBJ2-3
clone size: .
V gene: TRBV30
D gene: TRBD2
CDR3 DNA: TGTGCCTGGAGTGACGGGACTAGCGGGGGTCTAAACACAGATACGCAGTATTTT
CDR3 protein: CAWSDGTSGGLNTDTQYF

J gene: TRBJ1-4
clone size: .
V gene: TRBV6-1
D gene: TRBD1
CDR3 DNA: TGTGCCAGCAGTGAAGTCCAGGGGGCCGGGGAAAAACTGTTTTTT
CDR3 protein: CASSEVQGAGEKLFF

J gene: TRBJ2-1
clone size: once
V gene: TRBV19
D gene: TRBD2
CDR3 DNA: TGTGCCAGTAGTATAGACAGGACTAGCGGGGGAGACTACAATGAGCAGTTCTTC
CDR3 protein: CASSIDRTSGGDYNEQFF

J gene: TRBJ2-7
clone size: .
V gene: TRBV15
D gene: TRBD2
CDR3 DNA: TGTGCCACCAGCAGGGGAGGGGTCCACGAGCAGTACTTC
CDR3 protein: CATSRGGVHEQYF

J gene: TRBJ2-7
clone size: .
V gene: TRBV6-6
D gene: TRBD1
CDR3 DNA: TGTGCCGGTCGCCGGGACAGCTCCTACGAGCAGTACTTC
CDR3 protein: CAGRRDSSYEQYF

J gene: TRBJ2-3
clone size: .
V gene: TRBV6-4
D gene: TRBD2
CDR3 DNA: TGTGCCAGCTCAGAACGCGGGAGAGCCACAGATACGCAGTATTTT
CDR3 protein: CASSERGRATDTQYF

J gene: TRBJ1-1
clone size: .
V gene: TRBV10-3
D gene: TRBD1
CDR3 DNA: TGTGCCATCAACACTCGTCCAGGGGGCCAGCCAGCCACTGAAGCTTTCTTT
CDR3 protein: CAINTRPGGQPATEAFF

J gene: TRBJ1-6
clone size: .
V gene: TRBV5-8
D gene: .
CDR3 DNA: TGTGCCAGCAGCTTGGGGGGTACGGGGAATTCACCCCTCCACTTT
CDR3 protein: CASSLGGTGNSPLHF

J gene: TRBJ2-7
clone size: once
V gene: TRBV7-9
D gene: .
CDR3 DNA: TGTGCCAGCAGCCCGACGGGGGGCGTGGGGTCCGAGCAGTACTTC
CDR3 protein: CASSPTGGVGSEQYF

J gene: TRBJ1-2
clone size: .
V gene: TRBV19
D gene: TRBD1
CDR3 DNA: TGTGCCAGTAGTTTACAGGGGGACCTCGGCTACACCTTC
CDR3 protein: CASSLQGDLGYTF

J gene: TRBJ2-7
clone size: .
V gene: TRBV9
D gene: .
CDR3 DNA: TGTGCCAGCAGTCGATCGGGGAGCTCCTACGAGCAGTACTTC
CDR3 protein: CASSRSGSSYEQYF

J gene: TRBJ1-2
clone size: .
V gene: TRBV27
D gene: .
CDR3 DNA: TGTGCCAGCAGACGGACGGGGGAAATCTATGGCTACACCTTC
CDR3 protein: CASRRTGEIYGYTF

J gene: TRBJ2-5
clone size: once
V gene: TRBV2
D gene: TRBD2
CDR3 DNA: TGTGCCAGCACCGGACTAGCGGGGGTGGAGACCCAGTACTTC
CDR3 protein: CASTGLAGVETQYF

J gene: TRBJ1-4
clone size: few
V gene: TRBV6-5
D gene: TRBD1
CDR3 DNA: TGTGCCAGCAGTTACACCGACAGGGTTAATGAAAAACTGTTTTTT
CDR3 protein: CASSYTDRVNEKLFF

J gene: TRBJ2-1
clone size: .
V gene: TRBV2
D gene: .
CDR3 DNA: TGTGCCAGCAGCGACAATGAGCAGTTCTTC
CDR3 protein: CASSDNEQFF

J gene: TRBJ2-1
clone size: .
V gene: TRBV5-1
D gene: .
CDR3 DNA: TGCGCCAGCAGCCTGTCCTTCTCGGCGGGCCCTAGCTCCTACAATGAGCAGTTCTTC
CDR3 protein: CASSLSFSAGPSSYNEQFF

J gene: TRBJ2-1
clone size: .
V gene: TRBV30
D gene: TRBD1
CDR3 DNA: TGTGCCTGGAGGGGGAATACAGGGGGTGAGTCCTACAATGAGCAGTTCTTC
CDR3 protein: CAWRGNTGGESYNEQFF

J gene: TRBJ2-4
clone size: once
V gene: TRBV7-2
D gene: .
CDR3 DNA: TGTGCCAGCAGTCTAGGACGTCCGGGAACGAGAAACATTCAGTACTTC
CDR3 protein: CASSLGRPGTRNIQYF

J gene: TRBJ1-2
clone size: .
V gene: TRBV2
D gene: TRBD1
CDR3 DNA: TGTGCCAGCAGTGAAGGGACAGGGGATGGCTACACCTTC
CDR3 protein: CASSEGTGDGYTF

J gene: TRBJ1-2
clone size: once
V gene: TRBV4-1
D gene: TRBD1
CDR3 DNA: TGCGCCAGCAGCCAGGCCGCACAGGGGGACGCTGGCTACACCTTC
CDR3 protein: CASSQAAQGDAGYTF

J gene: TRBJ1-1
clone size: .
V gene: TRBV5-6
D gene: TRBD1
CDR3 DNA: TGTGCCAGCAGCTTGGGGACAGGCACTGAAGCTTTCTTT
CDR3 protein: CASSLGTGTEAFF

J gene: TRBJ2-5
clone size: few
V gene: TRBV4-3
D gene: .
CDR3 DNA: TGCGCCAGCAGCCCGGGTTGGGGCGGAGAAGAGACCCAGTACTTC
CDR3 protein: CASSPGWGGEETQYF

J gene: TRBJ2-2
clone size: .
V gene: TRBV6-4
D gene: .
CDR3 DNA: TGTGCCAGCAGTAATGAGGACACCGGGGAGCTGTTTTTT
CDR3 protein: CASSNEDTGELFF

J gene: TRBJ2-5
clone size: few
V gene: TRBV7-2
D gene: TRBD2
CDR3 DNA: TGTGCCAGCAGCTTAGGTCTTGGCGGGGGACAAGAGACCCAGTACTTC
CDR3 protein: CASSLGLGGGQETQYF

J gene: TRBJ2-6
clone size: .
V gene: TRBV4-3
D gene: .
CDR3 DNA: TGCGCCAGCAGTACAAACCTGATTGGGGCGGGGGCCACTGGGGCCAACGTCCTGACTTTC
CDR3 protein: CASSTNLIGAGATGANVLTF

J gene: TRBJ1-1
clone size: .
V gene: TRBV19
D gene: .
CDR3 DNA: TGTGCCTCCAGATGGGGGCACACTGAAGCTTTCTTT
CDR3 protein: CASRWGHTEAFF

J gene: TRBJ1-1
clone size: .
V gene: TRBV2
D gene: TRBD1
CDR3 DNA: TGTGCCAGCACCGGACAGGTGAACACTGAAGCTTTCTTT
CDR3 protein: CASTGQVNTEAFF

J gene: TRBJ2-1
clone size: .
V gene: TRBV28
D gene: TRBD2
CDR3 DNA: TGTGCCAGCAGTCTACCGGGACTAGCGGGAGGGGAGCAGTTCTTC
CDR3 protein: CASSLPGLAGGEQFF

J gene: TRBJ2-1
clone size: .
V gene: TRBV5-1
D gene: TRBD2
CDR3 DNA: TGCGCCAGCAGCTTCTCGGGAGGGCCCTATGAGCAGTTCTTC
CDR3 protein: CASSFSGGPYEQFF

J gene: TRBJ1-3
clone size: .
V gene: TRBV14
D gene: .
CDR3 DNA: TGTGCCAGCAGCCGGCGGGGCCAAGGAAACACCATATATTTT
CDR3 protein: CASSRRGQGNTIYF

J gene: TRBJ2-7
clone size: .
V gene: TRBV13
D gene: TRBD1
CDR3 DNA: TGTGCCAGCAGCCACGACAGGGCCTACGAGCAGTACTTC
CDR3 protein: CASSHDRAYEQYF

J gene: TRBJ1-1
clone size: .
V gene: TRBV7-8
D gene: TRBD1
CDR3 DNA: TGTGCCAGCAGCTTTCACGACAGGGGGAGAGGCACTGAAGCTTTCTTT
CDR3 protein: CASSFHDRGRGTEAFF

J gene: TRBJ2-3
clone size: .
V gene: TRBV6-4
D gene: .
CDR3 DNA: TGTGCCAGCAGTCCAGGGGCCGCAGATACGCAGTATTTT
CDR3 protein: CASSPGAADTQYF

J gene: TRBJ2-7
clone size: .
V gene: TRBV30
D gene: .
CDR3 DNA: TGTGCCTGGAGTCAAGTGACAGAGACTTACGAGCAGTACTTC
CDR3 protein: CAWSQVTETYEQYF

J gene: TRBJ2-3
clone size: .
V gene: TRBV19
D gene: TRBD2
CDR3 DNA: TGTGCCAGTAGTATCCGACTAGCCGCAGATACGCAGTATTTT
CDR3 protein: CASSIRLAADTQYF

J gene: TRBJ2-1
clone size: .
V gene: TRBV9
D gene: TRBD2
CDR3 DNA: TGTGCCAGCAGCTCACGACTAGCGGGAGGCTCCTACAATGAGCAGTTCTTC
CDR3 protein: CASSSRLAGGSYNEQFF

J gene: TRBJ1-4
clone size: .
V gene: TRBV7-9
D gene: .
CDR3 DNA: TGTGCCAGCAGTCTCCAACAGGGAGTTAATGAAAAACTGTTTTTT
CDR3 protein: CASSLQQGVNEKLFF

J gene: TRBJ2-1
clone size: once
V gene: TRBV7-2
D gene: .
CDR3 DNA: TGTGCCAGCAGCTTAGACGGGGGTACCTACAAGCAGTTCTTC
CDR3 protein: CASSLDGGTYKQFF

J gene: TRBJ1-2
clone size: .
V gene: TRBV28
D gene: TRBD1
CDR3 DNA: TGTGCCAGCAGGTGGCGGACAGGGCCTGGGGGGCACGACATATATGGCTACACCTTC
CDR3 protein: CASRWRTGPGGHDIYGYTF

J gene: TRBJ2-1
clone size: .
V gene: TRBV5-1
D gene: TRBD2
CDR3 DNA: TGCGCCAGCAGCTTGGGACTAGCGGGGGGCAATGAGCAGTTCTTC
CDR3 protein: CASSLGLAGGNEQFF

J gene: TRBJ1-1
clone size: .
V gene: TRBV12-5
D gene: .
CDR3 DNA: TGTGCTAGTGGTTTGGCCACCTTGGGAGGGTTTCGGAACACTGAAGCTTTCTTT
CDR3 protein: CASGLATLGGFRNTEAFF

J gene: TRBJ2-3
clone size: once
V gene: TRBV18
D gene: TRBD1
CDR3 DNA: TGTGCCAGCTCACCAGGGACAGGGGCAGATACGCAGTATTTT
CDR3 protein: CASSPGTGADTQYF

J gene: TRBJ2-3
clone size: .
V gene: TRBV4-3
D gene: .
CDR3 DNA: TGCGCCAGCAGCCAAGTCGGAGGGGTTGGAACAGATACGCAGTATTTT
CDR3 protein: CASSQVGGVGTDTQYF

J gene: TRBJ2-1
clone size: .
V gene: TRBV5-1
D gene: TRBD2
CDR3 DNA: TGCGCCAGCAGCTCTAGTTGGGGGGGGAACTACAATGAGCAGTTCTTC
CDR3 protein: CASSSSWGGNYNEQFF

J gene: TRBJ2-3
clone size: .
V gene: TRBV4-3
D gene: TRBD1
CDR3 DNA: TGCGCCAGCAGCCAAGAGCGGACAGGGGAGGGAGATACGCAGTATTTT
CDR3 protein: CASSQERTGEGDTQYF

J gene: TRBJ1-6
clone size: .
V gene: TRBV2
D gene: TRBD1
CDR3 DNA: TGTGCCAGCAGGGGACAGGTCCTAGATAATTCACCCCTCCACTTT
CDR3 protein: CASRGQVLDNSPLHF